A selection of T cell receptor beta chains follows, all from one sample in a study of response to subunit inactivated influenza vaccine. MiXCR was run by TCRdb on the RT-PCR reads, yielding one entry per CDR3 protein. The sample consists of about 520,000 distinct CDR3 sequences, 6.5% to 8% of them appearing once. The sample here was PBMCs from blood, taken about 24 months after vaccination. The receptor source for this set is a man in his fifties or sixties who received an inactivated influenza vaccine. The CDR3 runs from the conserved cysteine through the conserved F or W. D genes are given only for firm matches. Clone size is given for some rows only: seen once, a few or many times, or a class if the clone is expanded.

D	size	V	J	DNA	CDR3
TRBD1	-	TRBV10-3	TRBJ2-7	TGTGCCACCGGGACAGGGGATCGCTCCTACGAGCAGTACTTC	CATGTGDRSYEQYF
-	many	TRBV7-2	TRBJ2-3	TGTGCCACCACAGGGATGTTGAGCACAGATACGCAGTATTTT	CATTGMLSTDTQYF
-	-	TRBV6-5	TRBJ2-1	TGTGCCAGCAGTTCTGTAGGCGCCTCCTACAATGAGCAGTTCTTC	CASSSVGASYNEQFF
TRBD1	many	TRBV3-1	TRBJ2-1	TGTGCCAGCAGCGAGCGGACAGGGAGGCCTGAAGGTAATGAGCAGTTCTTC	CASSERTGRPEGNEQFF
TRBD2	few	TRBV30	TRBJ2-3	TGTGCCTGGAGATCTAGCGGGGTCACAGATACGCAGTATTTT	CAWRSSGVTDTQYF
-	-	TRBV30	TRBJ1-6	TGTGCCGGGAGTGACAGCGGGAATTCACCCCTCCACTTT	CAGSDSGNSPLHF
TRBD2	few	TRBV4-1	TRBJ2-3	TGCGCCAGCAGCCAAGACCCTAGCGGGGGAAAGAGAGATACGCAGTATTTT	CASSQDPSGGKRDTQYF
TRBD1	few	TRBV20-1	TRBJ2-5	TGCAGTGCTAGGACAGGGATGGGGGAGACCCAGTACTTC	CSARTGMGETQYF
-	few	TRBV6-1	TRBJ2-1	TGTGCCAGCAGGGGACTGGATTCCTACAATGAGCAGTTCTTC	CASRGLDSYNEQFF
TRBD1	-	TRBV18	TRBJ1-1	TGTGCCAGCTCACTTCTGGGACAGGGATTGAACACTGAAGCTTTCTTT	CASSLLGQGLNTEAFF
TRBD1	few	TRBV15	TRBJ2-7	TGTGCCACCAGCAGAGCCGGGACAGGGGAAGAGCAGTACTTC	CATSRAGTGEEQYF
-	few	TRBV5-1	TRBJ1-1	TGCGCCAGCAGCTTGAGGGAATCGGCTGAAGCTTTCTTT	CASSLRESAEAFF
TRBD1	many	TRBV20-1	TRBJ2-1	TGCAGTGCTTCGGACAGGCGCAATGAGCAGTTCTTC	CSASDRRNEQFF
-	-	TRBV5-4	TRBJ2-1	TGTGCCAGCAGCTTGTTCCGCGGGTCCTACGATGAGCAGTTCTTC	CASSLFRGSYDEQFF
-	many	TRBV9	TRBJ2-7	TGTGCCAGCAGAAGGGGTAATAGCGGACACTCCTACGAGCAGTACTTC	CASRRGNSGHSYEQYF
-	few	TRBV6-5	TRBJ2-2	TGTGCCAGCAGACACTCCGGGACTGCGAACACCGGGGAGCTGTTTTTT	CASRHSGTANTGELFF
-	few	TRBV20-1	TRBJ2-4	TGCAGTGCGCGCCAGGGGTTTGCCAAAAACATTCAGTACTTC	CSARQGFAKNIQYF
TRBD1	many	TRBV24-1	TRBJ2-3	TGTGCCACCAGTGACCCCGGGACAGGGGATCGGGCAGATACGCAGTATTTT	CATSDPGTGDRADTQYF
-	many	TRBV18	TRBJ2-1	TGTGCCAGCTCACCGACAGACTCCTACAATGAGCAGTTCTTC	CASSPTDSYNEQFF
-	-	TRBV4-3	TRBJ2-5	TGCGCCAGCAGCCAAGATTTGGCAGGGCACAAAGAGACCCAGTACTTC	CASSQDLAGHKETQYF
-	-	TRBV5-1	TRBJ2-3	TGCGCCAGCAGCTTGGCTCCCCTCGGAAGAGGTGCGACAGATACGCAGTATTTT	CASSLAPLGRGATDTQYF
-	few	TRBV7-9	TRBJ2-1	TGTGCCAGCAGCTGGGGGGGCTTTGGCAATGAGCAGTTCTTC	CASSWGGFGNEQFF
-	few	TRBV12-3/TRBV12-4	TRBJ2-2	TGTGCCAGCAGTTTGAGGGACACGAGCACCGGGGAGCTGTTTTTT	CASSLRDTSTGELFF
-	many	TRBV3-1	TRBJ1-1	TGTGCCAGCAGCCAAGAGGTCAGCGTTGAAGCTTTCTTT	CASSQEVSVEAFF
-	many	TRBV20-1	TRBJ2-5	TGCAGTGCTAGAGTAATAGGGACGTTCGAGACCCAGTACTTC	CSARVIGTFETQYF
-	-	TRBV7-2	TRBJ2-2	TGTGCCAGCAGCCCGTGGGGGAGAACCGGGGAGCTGTTTTTT	CASSPWGRTGELFF
TRBD1	-	TRBV3-1	TRBJ2-7	TGTGCCAGCAGCCAAACGGGACAGGGGAACTACGAGCAGTACTTC	CASSQTGQGNYEQYF
-	few	TRBV7-2	TRBJ2-7	TGTGCCAGCAGCTTAGTTAAGTTCGGGACGGTTTCCTACGAGCAGTACTTC	CASSLVKFGTVSYEQYF
-	-	TRBV29-1	TRBJ2-7	TGCAGCGTTCCCGACACGAGCTCCTACGAGCAGTACTTC	CSVPDTSSYEQYF
TRBD2	-	TRBV5-1	TRBJ2-5	TGCGCCAGCAGCAGGGGGCCGGGACTAGCACGGGAGACCCAGTACTTC	CASSRGPGLARETQYF
-	-	TRBV10-3	TRBJ1-2	TGTGCCATCAGTGAGGACAGGAACTATGGCTACACCTTC	CAISEDRNYGYTF
TRBD2	few	TRBV18	TRBJ2-1	TGTGCCAGCTCACCAGCTAGCGGGGGAACGACCTACAATGAGCAGTTCTTC	CASSPASGGTTYNEQFF
-	-	TRBV20-1	TRBJ2-1	TGCAGTGCTAGAGATAAAGCGCCGAGGGCCTACAATGAGCAGTTCTTC	CSARDKAPRAYNEQFF
TRBD2	many	TRBV7-2	TRBJ2-7	TGTGCCAGCAGCAGCGGGGCCAGGCACGAGCAGTACTTC	CASSSGARHEQYF
-	few	TRBV28	TRBJ2-7	TGTGCCAGCAACACTAAAATAATGGGAGTCTGGCGGACCTACGAGCAGTACTTC	CASNTKIMGVWRTYEQYF
-	-	TRBV12-5	TRBJ1-5	TGTGCTAGTGGTTTAGGTACCTACAGCGGGGTCAATCAGCCCCAGCATTTT	CASGLGTYSGVNQPQHF
TRBD2	-	TRBV9	TRBJ2-5	TGTGCCAGCAGCGACGGACTAGCGGGAGTTGTTGAGACCCAGTACTTC	CASSDGLAGVVETQYF
-	many	TRBV5-6	TRBJ2-7	TGTGCCAGCAGCTTACATCTGACAGGACCCTACGAGCAGTACTTC	CASSLHLTGPYEQYF
-	few	TRBV12-3/TRBV12-4	TRBJ1-1	TGTGCCAGCAGTTTACACAAAGGGGACACTGAAGCTTTCTTT	CASSLHKGDTEAFF
-	many	TRBV4-3	TRBJ1-5	TGCGCCAGCAGCCAGAAAGGGGGAGGTCAGCCCCAGCATTTT	CASSQKGGGQPQHF
-	few	TRBV6-1	TRBJ1-1	TGTGCCAGCAGTGCTAGGACAGCGAACACTGAAGCTTTCTTT	CASSARTANTEAFF
-	many	TRBV30	TRBJ1-5	TGTGCCTGGAGTGCGGGGCCCCGTCGAAATCAGCCCCAGCATTTT	CAWSAGPRRNQPQHF
-	many	TRBV12-3/TRBV12-4	TRBJ2-7	TGTGCCAGCAGCGAGACTGGATACGAGCAGTACTTC	CASSETGYEQYF
TRBD2	many	TRBV6-1	TRBJ2-1	TGTGCCAGCAACACAAGAGGGACTAGCGGGGGGGCTGGGGGTGAGCAGTTCTTC	CASNTRGTSGGAGGEQFF
-	few	TRBV20-1	TRBJ2-7	TGCAGTGCTACTGAGGTTTCCTACGAGCAGTACTTC	CSATEVSYEQYF
TRBD2	-	TRBV11-2	TRBJ2-2	TGTGCCAGCAGCCAAGGACTAGCGAAAAACACCGGGGAGCTGTTTTTT	CASSQGLAKNTGELFF
-	few	TRBV12-3/TRBV12-4	TRBJ2-6	TGTGCCAGCAGTTTGAGAGGACCATCGTCCTCTGGGGCCAACGTCCTGACTTTC	CASSLRGPSSSGANVLTF
-	few	TRBV7-8	TRBJ1-6	TGTGCCAGCAGCTTGGGATCGACAGGCTATAATTCACCCCTCCACTTT	CASSLGSTGYNSPLHF
-	-	TRBV7-9	TRBJ1-1	TGTGCCAGCAGCTTAGGGGCTGACTCCGCTGAAGCTTTCTTT	CASSLGADSAEAFF